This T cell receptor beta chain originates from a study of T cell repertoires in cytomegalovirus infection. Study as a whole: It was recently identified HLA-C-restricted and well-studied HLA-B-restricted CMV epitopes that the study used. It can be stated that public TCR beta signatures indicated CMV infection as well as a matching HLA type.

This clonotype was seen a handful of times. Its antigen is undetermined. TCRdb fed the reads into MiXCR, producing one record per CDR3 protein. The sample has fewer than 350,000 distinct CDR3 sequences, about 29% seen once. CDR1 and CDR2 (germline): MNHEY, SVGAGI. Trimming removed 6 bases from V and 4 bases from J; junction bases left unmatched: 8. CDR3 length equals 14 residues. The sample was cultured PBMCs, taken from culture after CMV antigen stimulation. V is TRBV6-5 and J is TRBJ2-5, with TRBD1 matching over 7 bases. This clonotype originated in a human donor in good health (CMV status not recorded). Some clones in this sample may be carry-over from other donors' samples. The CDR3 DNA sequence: TGTGCCAGCAGGCCCGACAGGGTAGGAGAGACCCAGTACTTC. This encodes CASRPDRVGETQYF.